The 30 T cell receptor beta chains below come from one sample, sequenced in a study of identifying expanded T cells in peripheral blood. Only in-frame clones appear in the TCRdb table, and some are missing; sequencing was by immunoSEQ multiplex PCR. The sample lists some 100,000 clones; about 88% were seen once. The specimen was blood. The receptors here all came from a person between 18 and 75 years old in good health.

The chain links TRBV15 to TRBJ2-5, with TRBD2 matching over 8 bases. The CDR3 consists of 15 residues. The trim removed 1 base at V and 5 bases at J, leaving 6 bases unmatched. Per germline, CDR1 LNHNV and CDR2 YYDKDF (reference sequence). DNA for the CDR3: TGTGCCACCAGCAGAGCGAGCGGGGGTAGGGAGACCCAGTACTTC. Its protein is CATSRASGGRETQYF. Looking up the rest from reference TRBV15 and TRBJ2-5 gives the full variable domain: DAMVIQNPRYQVTQFGKPVTLSCSQTLNHNVMYWYQQKSSQAPKLLFHYYDKDFNNEADTPDNFQSRRPNTSFCFLDIRSPGLGDTAMYLCATSRASGGRETQYFGPGTRLLVL.

This clone was observed a single time. The genes are TRBV6-5 and TRBJ1-5, with D uncertain. V gave up 6 bases and J gave up 5 bases, with 5 bases separating them. The CDR3 covers 11 residues. Germline V gives CDR1 MNHEY, CDR2 SVGAGI. The DNA of the CDR3 is TGTGCCAGCAGCTGGGATCAGCCCCAGCATTTT. Its translation is CASSWDQPQHF.

This clone was counted a single time. The chain recombines TRBV4-3 with TRBJ1-1; TRBD1 agrees at 7 bases. The CDR3 is 16 residues long. Germline-derived CDR1 and CDR2 are LGHNA and YSLEER. V lost 3 bases and J lost 5; bases outside the gene matches: 12. CDR3 bases: TGCGCCAGCAGCCAGGGGGGGATATACAGGGGAACTGAAGCTTTCTTT. Its protein is CASSQGGIYRGTEAFF.

V gene TRBV5-1 combines with J gene TRBJ2-3; TRBD1 aligns across 8 bases. This CDR3 spans 18 amino acids. The ends lost 0 bases at V and 0 bases at J; junction bases unmatched: 9. Germline CDR1 SGHRS, CDR2 YFSETQ. The CDR3 loop reads CASSLEAGGGRSTDTQYF. DNA of the CDR3: TGCGCCAGCAGCTTGGAGGCAGGGGGCGGAAGGAGCACAGATACGCAGTATTTT.

The J gene is TRBJ2-3, the V gene TRBV7-2, with 12 bases that match TRBD2. The CDR3 is made up of 17 amino acids. The trim removed 3 bases at V and 0 bases at J, leaving 4 bases unmatched. Germline V gene sequence: CDR1 SGHTA, CDR2 FQGNSA. The CDR3 protein is CASSFRLAGGSTDTQYF. In nucleotides, the CDR3 is TGTGCCAGCAGCTTTAGGCTAGCGGGAGGGAGCACAGATACGCAGTATTTT.

This chain joins TRBV11-3 and TRBJ2-2; weak D call: TRBD1 (5 bases). Germline V gene lookup returns CDR1 SGHNT and CDR2 YENEEA. The V gene lost 1 base and the J gene lost 5 bases, with 8 bases spanning the gap. This CDR3 is built from 14 residues. The CDR3 DNA follows: TGTGCCAGCAGCTTAGGAACAGGTACCGGGGAGCTGTTTTTT. It translates to CASSLGTGTGELFF.

This clone has a single count. This sequence joins TRBV15 and TRBJ2-7; the D gene is possibly TRBD1 (5 bases). There are 16 residues in the CDR3. Between the trimmed V and J ends, which lost 2 bases and 6 bases, there was a span of 20 bases. The germline V gene encodes CDR1 LNHNV and CDR2 YYDKDF (reference sequence). CDR3 in DNA: TGTGCCACCAGCAGACCGCTGGACACCTTAACATCCGAGCAGTACTTC. It codes for CATSRPLDTLTSEQYF.

CDR3 amino acids: CASSPGTAQETQYF. The CDR3 nucleotides read TGTGCCAGCTCACCCGGGACAGCACAAGAGACCCAGTACTTC. This chain links TRBV18 with TRBJ2-5; TRBD1 matches 7 bases. V trimming: 3 bases; J trimming: 2 bases; junction bases outside the gene matches: 3. Germline V lookup: CDR1 KGHSH, CDR2 LQKENI. This CDR3 spans 14 amino acids.

This CDR3 reads CASSKGTSTVDTIYF. CDR3 DNA: TGCGCCAGCAGTAAAGGGACTTCTACCGTGGACACCATATATTTT. V and J are TRBV10-1 and TRBJ1-3, with D perhaps TRBD1 (5 bases). CDR3 length equals 15 residues. V was pared by 5 bases and J by 8 bases, with 19 bases between. The germline V gene encodes CDR1 WNHNN and CDR2 SYGVQD (reference sequence).

The V and J genes are TRBV11-2 and TRBJ2-3; D gene ambiguous. V shed 5 bases and J shed 1 base, with 13 bases lying between them. The germline V gene has CDR1 SGHAT and CDR2 FQNNGV. The CDR3 sequence is 15 residues long. CDR3 nucleotide sequence: TGTGCCAGCAGCCTCACGCGAATAGGCACAGATACGCAGTATTTT. Translation gives CASSLTRIGTDTQYF.

The rearrangement joins TRBV5-1 to TRBJ2-7, with D possibly TRBD2 on 6 matching bases. Deletions cut 4 bases from V and 5 bases from J, with 13 bases between. CDR3 length: 13 amino acids. Germline CDR1 SGHRS, CDR2 YFSETQ. CDR3 nucleotide sequence: TGCGCCAGCAGCAGGCGACTAGTCGACGAGCAGTACTTC. Amino acid sequence: CASSRRLVDEQYF.

The chain links TRBV6-5 to TRBJ2-5; D possibly corresponds to TRBD2 (5 bases). The V and J ends lost 8 bases and 4 bases respectively, with 14 bases between them. The CDR3 length is 13 residues. Germline-derived CDR1 and CDR2 are MNHEY and SVGAGI. The CDR3 loop is CASGGVSGETQYF. As DNA, the CDR3 is TGTGCCAGCGGAGGCGTTTCGGGAGAGACCCAGTACTTC.

This rearrangement joins TRBV18 to TRBJ2-3, with TRBD1 matching over 11 bases. Germline CDR1 and CDR2: KGHSH and LQKENI. There are 16 residues in the CDR3. V dropped 4 bases and J dropped 2; count of bases not matched to a gene: 5. The CDR3 sequence: CASSRDRGTTTDTQYF. CDR3 nucleotides: TGTGCCAGCTCACGGGACAGGGGGACTACCACAGATACGCAGTATTTT.

On this clone: This sample includes further DNA sequences coding for the same CDR3. The chain recombines TRBV5-6 with TRBJ1-1; 8 bases match TRBD1. Germline loops: CDR1 SGHDT, CDR2 YYEEEE. V lost 7 bases and J lost 4; bases outside the gene matches: 6. The CDR3 contains 13 residues. This CDR3 reads CASALDRGTEAFF. In DNA, the CDR3 is TGTGCCAGCGCCCTAGACAGGGGCACTGAAGCTTTCTTT.

The chain has TRBV10-1 and TRBJ2-5, with a possible D match to TRBD1 (6 bases). From germline, CDR1 is WNHNN and CDR2 SYGVQD (reference sequence). There are 13 residues in the CDR3. V was pared by 5 bases and J by 4 bases, with 11 bases between. CDR3 residues: CASSKSRGETQYF. CDR3 DNA sequence: TGCGCCAGCAGTAAGAGCAGGGGAGAGACCCAGTACTTC.

The chain links TRBV4-1 to TRBJ1-3, with TRBD1 as a possible D gene (5 bases). V was pared by 7 bases and J by 2 bases, with 12 bases between. CDR3 length: 14 amino acids. Germline V gene data show CDR1 as MGHRA and CDR2 as YSYEKL. The CDR3 DNA is TGCGCCAGCAAGAGGGGTTGGGCTGGAAACACCATATATTTT. It encodes CASKRGWAGNTIYF.

The V gene is TRBV5-5, the J gene TRBJ2-3; D is uncertain. Germline values: CDR1 SGHKS, CDR2 YYEKEE (reference sequence). Trimming took off 0 bases at V and 0 bases at J, with 5 bases between the two ends. This CDR3 is built from 14 residues. CDR3 nucleotides: TGTGCCAGCAGCTTGGACCCTAGCACAGATACGCAGTATTTT. It is translated as CASSLDPSTDTQYF.

This clone was seen just once. V and J are TRBV29-1 and TRBJ2-5, with 8 bases matching TRBD1. The CDR3 is 13 amino acids. Germline CDR1 reads SQVTM; CDR2 reads ANQGSEA. J lost 8 bases, V lost 6 bases, and 11 bases had no gene match. The CDR3 DNA is TGCAGCGTGGGACAGGCTATTGGAGATACCCAGTACTTC. Translation gives CSVGQAIGDTQYF.

The V gene is TRBV18, the J gene TRBJ2-5; D uncertain. Trimming took off 0 bases at V and 0 bases at J, with 5 bases between the two ends. This CDR3 region has 14 residues. Germline lookup yields CDR1 KGHSH and CDR2 LQKENI. In DNA form, the CDR3 reads TGTGCCAGCTCACCACCTGCGTACCAAGAGACCCAGTACTTC. The encoded protein is CASSPPAYQETQYF.

The rearrangement links TRBV7-3 to TRBJ2-3, with 9 nucleotides matching TRBD2. This CDR3 has 16 amino acids. Germline V CDR1 and CDR2: SGHTA, FQGTGA. V shed 5 bases and J 5 bases; nucleotides not matched to a gene: 11. The CDR3 loop reads CASSPRGREGQDTQYF. The CDR3 region has the DNA TGTGCCAGCAGCCCCCGGGGGCGGGAGGGCCAAGATACGCAGTATTTT.

This clone appeared a few times. V is TRBV5-6 and J is TRBJ2-7; TRBD2 matches 8 bases. The CDR3 covers 14 residues. V gave up 6 bases and J gave up 0 bases; unmatched junction bases: 5. Germline assignment: CDR1 SGHDT and CDR2 YYEEEE. The CDR3 DNA is TGTGCCAGCAACCAGCGGGGGTCCTCCTACGAGCAGTACTTC. This sequence encodes CASNQRGSSYEQYF.

This clone was counted only a few times. This chain connects TRBV2 to TRBJ2-7, with D possibly being TRBD1 or TRBD2 (6 bases each). Germline assignment: CDR1 SNHLY and CDR2 FYNNEI. Between the trimmed V and J ends, which lost 1 base and 5 bases, there was a span of 15 bases. The CDR3 is 15 residues long. CDR3 DNA sequence: TGTGCCAGCAGTGAAGTAGCAGGGGAGGTCGACGAGCAGTACTTC. Translating gives CASSEVAGEVDEQYF. The variable domain in full, with the rest retrieved from reference TRBV2 and TRBJ2-7, is EPEVTQTPSHQVTQMGQEVILRCVPISNHLYFYWYRQILGQKVEFLVSFYNNEISEKSEIFDDQFSVERPDGSNFTLKIRSTKLEDSAMYFCASSEVAGEVDEQYFGPGTRLTVT.

This clone was detected only a few times. The chain has TRBV28 and TRBJ1-2; D not resolved. V lost 7 bases and J lost 8, with 20 bases in between. The CDR3 extends over 14 amino acids. Germline CDR1 MDHEN, CDR2 SYDVKM. The CDR3 reads CASIQGGRPLGYTF. For the CDR3, the DNA is TGTGCCAGCATCCAAGGTGGGAGGCCCTTGGGCTACACCTTC.

The rearrangement joins TRBV14 to TRBJ2-7; D is undetermined. CDR1 is SGHDN and CDR2 is FVKESK in the germline V gene. V lost 4 bases and J lost 0, with 1 base in between. The CDR3 is made up of 11 amino acids. This CDR3 reads CASSPSYEQYF. In nucleotides, the CDR3 is TGTGCCAGCAGCCCCTCCTACGAGCAGTACTTC.

The rearrangement links TRBV6-1 to TRBJ1-4, with D unclear. V gave up 6 bases and J gave up 0 bases, with 11 bases separating them. The CDR3 sequence is 15 residues long. The germline CDR1 and CDR2 sequences are MNHNS and SASEGT. CDR3 residues: CASSQQVATNEKLFF. The CDR3 DNA sequence: TGTGCCAGCAGCCAACAAGTTGCAACTAATGAAAAACTGTTTTTT.

The chain combines TRBV7-9 with TRBJ2-2; perhaps TRBD1 as D (6 bases). Germline V gene sequence: CDR1 SEHNR, CDR2 FQNEAQ (reference sequence). There are 13 residues in the CDR3. V lost 3 bases and J 10 bases, leaving 12 bases between the germline ends. The CDR3 sequence: CASSFGGGQELFF. The CDR3 nucleotides are TGTGCCAGCAGCTTTGGTGGGGGCCAGGAGCTGTTTTTT.

This clone was found once. V and J are TRBV6-5 and TRBJ2-1; the match to TRBD2 covers 11 bases. V trimming: 2 bases; J trimming: 8 bases; junction bases outside the gene matches: 2. This CDR3 region has 14 residues. CDR1 MNHEY and CDR2 SVGAGI come from the germline V gene. CDR3 DNA: TGTGCCAGCAGTTACCAGGGACTAGCGGATGAGCAGTTCTTC. Translation: CASSYQGLADEQFF.

V usage is TRBV5-1 and J usage is TRBJ2-5; 12 bases agree with TRBD2. V lost 2 bases, J lost 5 bases, and 7 bases stayed unmatched. CDR1 and CDR2 from the germline V gene are SGHRS and YFSETQ. The CDR3 loop spans 16 amino acids. The CDR3, as DNA: TGCGCCAGCAGCTTAGGACTAGCGGGAAATTCGGAGACCCAGTACTTC. Its protein is CASSLGLAGNSETQYF. The whole variable domain, remainder taken from reference TRBV5-1 and TRBJ2-5, is KAGVTQTPRYLIKTRGQQVTLSCSPISGHRSVSWYQQTPGQGLQFLFEYFSETQRNKGNFPGRFSGRQFSNSRSEMNVSTLELGDSALYLCASSLGLAGNSETQYFGPGTRLLVL.

This clone was seen just once. The chain recombines TRBV6-6 with TRBJ1-3, with D hard to call. From germline, CDR1 is MNHNY and CDR2 SVGAGI (reference sequence). Trimming cost V 5 bases and J 2 bases, with 10 bases left between them. The length of the CDR3 is 14 residues. CDR3 in DNA: TGTGCCAGCAGTACCGGACTGACTGGAAACACCATATATTTT. Encoded protein: CASSTGLTGNTIYF.

The chain recombines TRBV28 with TRBJ2-7; D possibly corresponds to TRBD1 (7 bases). The CDR3 is 17 residues long. Germline V gene data show CDR1 as MDHEN and CDR2 as SYDVKM. Trimming left V 8 bases short and J 2 bases short, with 25 bases between. The DNA of the CDR3 is TGTGCCAGCTCGACAGGGCTAGGCGCGGGACGGCCCTACGAGCAGTACTTC. Translated: CASSTGLGAGRPYEQYF.